Listed below are T cell receptor beta chains from one sample, sequenced in a study of T cells in Graves' hyperthyroidism and ophthalmopathy. TCRdb ran MiXCR on the multiplex PCR reads and lists one entry per CDR3 protein. Of approximately 370,000 distinct CDR3 sequences in the sample, about 15% were seen once. The sequenced sample consisted of blood. These receptors were collected from a woman younger than 45 with Graves' hyperthyroidism. Each CDR3 is given with its conserved first and last residue. The D gene is left open where the match is weak.

j_gene	d_gene	v_gene	CDR3aa
TRBJ1-6	.	TRBV6-5	CASSYSGGEYNSPLHF
TRBJ2-2	.	TRBV11-2	CAGGTGTGELFF
TRBJ1-5	TRBD1	TRBV20-1	CSASGTGNQPQHF
TRBJ2-3	.	TRBV18	CASSPPNWATQYF
TRBJ1-1	.	TRBV19	CASSIGYTEAFF
TRBJ2-5	.	TRBV2	CASSEALLRPQETQYF
TRBJ2-1	.	TRBV7-2	CASSLGGGASYNEQFF
TRBJ1-2	TRBD1	TRBV30	CAWSRTGGGRNYGYTF
TRBJ2-1	.	TRBV12-5	CASGLGTHIQAEQFF
TRBJ2-7	.	TRBV13	CASSLTQRNSYEQYF
TRBJ1-5	.	TRBV20-1	CSARDPRSGNQPQHF
TRBJ1-1	.	TRBV2	CASSVFGSMNTEAFF
TRBJ2-2	.	TRBV3-1	CASSRFRPSNTGELFF
TRBJ2-3	.	TRBV30	CAWSQGGTTDTQYF
TRBJ1-5	TRBD1	TRBV6-1	CASNEQGASNQPQHF
TRBJ1-2	.	TRBV6-6	CASSYSFDSVAYTF
TRBJ1-1	.	TRBV25-1	CASSDQGVSTEAFF
TRBJ1-5	.	TRBV19	CASSIDRVGSAQPQHF
TRBJ2-1	.	TRBV6-1	CASSEVGASIYNEQFF
TRBJ2-7	.	TRBV7-8	CASSLEEGWYEQYF
TRBJ2-7	TRBD2	TRBV6-1	CASGREAYEQYF
TRBJ2-7	TRBD2	TRBV27	CASSLGLAGEFYEQYF
TRBJ1-2	.	TRBV6-1	CASRQNYGYTF
TRBJ1-1	.	TRBV5-1	CASSWGDTNTEAFF
TRBJ2-1	TRBD2	TRBV28	CASSLAGGGFSRLGEQFF
TRBJ1-4	.	TRBV18	CASSPLTRDRWTNEKLFF
TRBJ2-1	TRBD2	TRBV11-2	CASRVAGSYNEQFF
TRBJ2-7	TRBD1	TRBV7-2	CASSTDRGQAYEQYF
TRBJ1-1	TRBD1	TRBV20-1	CSARAIGTGVHTEAFF
TRBJ2-5	TRBD2	TRBV2	CASSENGLDQETQYF
TRBJ1-5	.	TRBV20-1	CSANFKGNQPQHF
TRBJ1-5	.	TRBV4-1	CASSQEYWTASNQPQHF
TRBJ2-7	TRBD1	TRBV20-1	CSARGPGQGSYEQYF
TRBJ2-1	TRBD2	TRBV12-3/TRBV12-4	CASSQSGKYNEQFF
TRBJ2-4	.	TRBV11-2	CASSFPPTDIAKNIQYF
TRBJ2-2	.	TRBV6-1	CASSEAGRGRDGELFF
TRBJ2-4	.	TRBV28	CASSPGQIIAKNIQYF
TRBJ1-5	.	TRBV20-1	CSASKGQGSQPQHF
TRBJ2-2	.	TRBV5-8	CASSTSGMGNTGELFF
TRBJ2-3	.	TRBV25-1	CASSDPPSGPRPVDTQYF
TRBJ2-7	.	TRBV2	CASSESYREFDEQYF
TRBJ2-1	TRBD1	TRBV27	CASSVYVTGTGGENEQFF
TRBJ1-2	.	TRBV30	CAWSVGQYGYTF
TRBJ2-5	.	TRBV5-1	CASSLADRETQYF
TRBJ1-2	.	TRBV29-1	CSVPGRRGYTF
TRBJ1-2	TRBD1	TRBV18	CASSPNRDRATGYTF
TRBJ1-1	TRBD1	TRBV28	CASSFRTGGWNTEAFF
TRBJ1-1	TRBD1	TRBV20-1	CSAKVGTANTEAFF
TRBJ2-3	.	TRBV3-1	CASSQDRAMDTQYF
TRBJ2-3	TRBD2	TRBV11-2	CASSWASGISTDTQYF
TRBJ2-3	TRBD2	TRBV27	CASSLPPLGGDTQYF
TRBJ2-4	.	TRBV5-1	CASSGQARKGKNIQYF
TRBJ1-1	.	TRBV30	CAWSPSGNTEAFF
TRBJ2-7	TRBD2	TRBV7-2	CASSLGTGSTSGRGLARYEQYF